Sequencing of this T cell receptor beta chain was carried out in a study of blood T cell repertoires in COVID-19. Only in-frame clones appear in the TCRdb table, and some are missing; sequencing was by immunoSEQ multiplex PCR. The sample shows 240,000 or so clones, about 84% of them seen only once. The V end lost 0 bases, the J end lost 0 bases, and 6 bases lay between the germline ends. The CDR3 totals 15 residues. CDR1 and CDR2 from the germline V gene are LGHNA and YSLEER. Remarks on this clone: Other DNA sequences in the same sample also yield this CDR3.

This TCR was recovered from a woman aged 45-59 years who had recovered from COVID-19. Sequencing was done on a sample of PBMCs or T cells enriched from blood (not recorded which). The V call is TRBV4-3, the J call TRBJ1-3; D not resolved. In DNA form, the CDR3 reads TGCGCCAGCAGCCAAGATCGAGGCTCTGGAAACACCATATATTTT. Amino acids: CASSQDRGSGNTIYF.